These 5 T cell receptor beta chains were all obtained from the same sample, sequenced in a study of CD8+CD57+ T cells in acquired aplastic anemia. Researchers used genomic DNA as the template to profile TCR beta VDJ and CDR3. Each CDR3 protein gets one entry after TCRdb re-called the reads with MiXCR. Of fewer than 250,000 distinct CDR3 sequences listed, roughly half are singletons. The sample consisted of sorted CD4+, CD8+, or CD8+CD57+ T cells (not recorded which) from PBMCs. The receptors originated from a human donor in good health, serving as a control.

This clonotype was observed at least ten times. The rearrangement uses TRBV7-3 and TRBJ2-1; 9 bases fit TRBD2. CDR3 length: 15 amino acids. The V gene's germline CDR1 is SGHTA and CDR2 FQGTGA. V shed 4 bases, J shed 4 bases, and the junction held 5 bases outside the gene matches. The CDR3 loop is CASSSLAGSYNEQFF. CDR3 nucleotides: TGTGCCAGCAGCTCTCTAGCGGGGAGTTACAATGAGCAGTTCTTC.

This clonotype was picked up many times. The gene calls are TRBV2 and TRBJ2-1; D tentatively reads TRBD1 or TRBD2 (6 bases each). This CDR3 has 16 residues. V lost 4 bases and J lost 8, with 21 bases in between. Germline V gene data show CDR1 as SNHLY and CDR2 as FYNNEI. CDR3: CASSGVRGAARHEQFF. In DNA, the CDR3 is TGTGCCAGCAGTGGGGTGAGGGGGGCTGCCCGCCATGAGCAGTTCTTC.

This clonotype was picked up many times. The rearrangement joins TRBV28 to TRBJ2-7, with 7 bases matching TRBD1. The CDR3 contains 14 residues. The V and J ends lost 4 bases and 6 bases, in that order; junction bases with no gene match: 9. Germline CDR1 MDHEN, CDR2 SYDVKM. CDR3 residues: CASSWTTGSGEQYF. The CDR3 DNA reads TGTGCCAGCAGTTGGACGACAGGGTCAGGCGAGCAGTACTTC.

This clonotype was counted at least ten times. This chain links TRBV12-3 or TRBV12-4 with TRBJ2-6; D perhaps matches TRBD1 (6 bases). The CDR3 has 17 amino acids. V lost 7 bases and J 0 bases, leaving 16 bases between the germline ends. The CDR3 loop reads CASTPGHLLSGANVLTF. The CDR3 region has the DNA TGTGCCAGCACCCCGGGACACCTTCTCTCTGGGGCCAACGTCCTGACTTTC.

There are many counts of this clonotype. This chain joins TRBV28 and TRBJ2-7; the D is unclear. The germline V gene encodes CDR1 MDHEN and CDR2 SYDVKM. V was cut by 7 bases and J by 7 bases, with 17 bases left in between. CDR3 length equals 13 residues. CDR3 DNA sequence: TGTGCCAGCATTCCCCTTGGTTTCCCGGAGCAGTACTTC. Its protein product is CASIPLGFPEQYF.